These 5 T cell receptor beta chains came from one sample sequenced in a study of blood T cell repertoires in COVID-19. Method: immunoSEQ multiplex PCR; TCRdb's copy keeps in-frame clones and lacks some. The sample gives about 99,000 clones, about 80% of which show up once; around 12% is in the top ten. Sequences were obtained from peripheral blood. These TCRs come from a human donor in a cohort sampled during active COVID-19.

This chain connects TRBV7-2 to TRBJ2-1; the D is unclear. The CDR3 spans 11 residues. The germline CDR1 and CDR2 sequences are SGHTA and FQGNSA. The V gene lost 3 bases and the J gene lost 8 bases, with 5 bases spanning the gap. The CDR3 region is CASSFLHEQFF. In DNA form, the CDR3 reads TGTGCCAGCAGCTTCCTCCATGAGCAGTTCTTC.

J is TRBJ1-5 and V is TRBV6-5; unclear D gene. Germline V gene lookup returns CDR1 MNHEY and CDR2 SVGAGI. This CDR3 is built from 12 residues. Trimming left V 5 bases short and J 7 bases short, with 9 bases between. The CDR3 is CASSTGGQPQHF. Here the CDR3 DNA reads TGTGCCAGCAGTACGGGAGGCCAGCCCCAGCATTTT.

The chain has TRBV18 and TRBJ1-3, with 7 bases lining up with TRBD1. V lost 4 bases, J lost 0 bases, and 9 bases stayed unmatched. This CDR3 has 17 amino acids. Germline V gives CDR1 KGHSH, CDR2 LQKENI. This CDR3 reads CASSLGTAGGSGNTIYF. The CDR3 DNA follows: TGTGCCAGCTCACTGGGGACAGCTGGGGGCTCTGGAAACACCATATATTTT.

This sequence joins TRBV27 and TRBJ2-7; TRBD2 aligns across 8 bases. The CDR3 has 13 residues. Per germline, CDR1 MNHEY and CDR2 SMNVEV (reference sequence). V shed 6 bases and J 1 base; nucleotides not matched to a gene: 2. The CDR3 sequence: CASRVAGSYEQYF. The CDR3 DNA reads as TGTGCCAGCAGGGTAGCGGGATCCTACGAGCAGTACTTC.

The chain uses TRBV7-3 and TRBJ2-2; D possibly corresponds to TRBD2 (5 bases). V shed 2 bases and J shed 4 bases, with 14 bases lying between them. The germline V gene encodes CDR1 SGHTA and CDR2 FQGTGA. This CDR3 has 16 residues. The CDR3 sequence is CASSLLASAGTGELFF. CDR3 in DNA: TGTGCCAGCAGCTTATTGGCCAGCGCGGGCACCGGGGAGCTGTTTTTT.